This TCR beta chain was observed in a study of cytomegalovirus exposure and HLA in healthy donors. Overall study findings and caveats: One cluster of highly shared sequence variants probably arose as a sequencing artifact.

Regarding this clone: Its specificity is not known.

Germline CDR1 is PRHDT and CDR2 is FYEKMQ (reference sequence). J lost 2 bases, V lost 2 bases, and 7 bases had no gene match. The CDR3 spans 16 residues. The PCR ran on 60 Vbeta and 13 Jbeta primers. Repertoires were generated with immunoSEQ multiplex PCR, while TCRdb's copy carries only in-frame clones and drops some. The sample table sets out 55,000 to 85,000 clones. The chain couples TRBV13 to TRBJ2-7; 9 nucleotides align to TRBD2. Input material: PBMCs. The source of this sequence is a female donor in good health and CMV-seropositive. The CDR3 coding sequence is TGTGCCAGCAGCTTATCTCCTAGCGGGGAGACCTACGAGCAGTACTTC. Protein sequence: CASSLSPSGETYEQYF.